The 27 T cell receptor beta chains below come from one sample, sequenced in a study of T cells after yellow fever vaccination. TCRdb re-analysed the 5' RACE reads in MiXCR, keeping a single row per CDR3 protein. In the table there are around 50,000 distinct CDR3 sequences, 6% to 7% of which are singletons. Sequencing was performed on PBMCs, either bulk or a sorted T-cell subset (CD4+, CD8+, memory, or dextramer-sorted; not recorded which), taken 45 days after the yellow fever booster vaccination. The receptors originated from a man aged 30 to 45 who received the YFV17D yellow fever vaccine.

This clonotype was detected a few times. The chain carries TRBV27 and TRBJ2-1; 7 bases are a match to TRBD2. The CDR3 sequence is 21 residues long. V was clipped by 8 bases and J by 4 bases; unmatched bases: 29. Per germline, CDR1 MNHEY and CDR2 SMNVEV (reference sequence). The CDR3 nucleotides read TGTGCCAGCCGAGCAGGCGGATCCTTCCCCTCACCTCAGCGGGGTTACAATGAGCAGTTCTTC. Protein product: CASRAGGSFPSPQRGYNEQFF.

V gene TRBV19 combines with J gene TRBJ1-5; possibly TRBD1 for D (5 bases). This CDR3 is 15 amino acids long. V was pared by 0 bases and J by 7 bases, with 13 bases between. Germline-derived CDR1 and CDR2 are LNHDA and SQIVND (reference sequence). In DNA, the CDR3 is TGTGCCAGTAGTATAGAACCGAGGGGTGGACAGCCCCAGCATTTT. Translation gives CASSIEPRGGQPQHF.

This clonotype has just a few counts. The chain joins TRBV3-1 to TRBJ2-7; no clear D. Germline values: CDR1 LGHDT, CDR2 YNNKEL (reference sequence). The V end lost 3 bases, the J end lost 3 bases, and 9 bases lay between the germline ends. The CDR3 totals 13 residues. DNA of the CDR3: TGTGCCAGCAGCCACGGTCAAATCTACGAGCAGTACTTC. Its translation is CASSHGQIYEQYF.

This clonotype was found many times. The J gene is TRBJ2-1, the V gene TRBV6-2 or TRBV6-3, with D unresolved. This CDR3 has 12 residues. Trimming stripped 8 bases from V and 9 bases from J, with 14 bases between. Germline CDR1 and CDR2: MNHEY and SVGEGT. The CDR3 reads CASEPLWGEQFF. The DNA of the CDR3 is TGTGCCAGCGAACCGCTATGGGGTGAGCAGTTCTTC.

This clonotype was seen at least ten times. This chain uses TRBV7-9 with TRBJ1-1; D call uncertain. The V gene lost 5 bases and the J gene lost 1 base, with 11 bases spanning the gap. CDR3 length: 14 amino acids. Germline-derived CDR1 and CDR2 are SEHNR and FQNEAQ (reference sequence). CDR3 loop: CASSPRAGNTEAFF. CDR3 DNA sequence: TGTGCCAGCAGCCCAAGGGCCGGGAACACTGAAGCTTTCTTT.

This chain connects TRBV11-1 to TRBJ1-1, with TRBD1 matching over 10 bases. Germline CDR1 and CDR2: SGHAT and FQDESV (reference sequence). Trimming cost V 6 bases and J 7 bases; bases outside gene matches: 8. CDR3 length: 14 amino acids. The CDR3, as DNA: TGTGCCAGCAGTCATATCGGGACAGGGGATGAAGCTTTCTTT. It specifies CASSHIGTGDEAFF.

This clonotype was counted only a few times. This chain uses TRBV9 with TRBJ2-7; D is uncertain. CDR1 and CDR2 from the germline V gene are SGDLS and YYNGEE. The CDR3 has 14 residues. Between the trimmed V and J ends, which lost 0 bases and 2 bases, there was a span of 9 bases. The CDR3 DNA reads TGTGCCAGCAGCGTAGACTCGATAGCCTACGAGCAGTACTTC. It specifies CASSVDSIAYEQYF.

This rearrangement joins TRBV5-8 to TRBJ1-1, with D hard to call. The germline V gene encodes CDR1 SGHTS and CDR2 YDEGEE. There are 12 residues in the CDR3. V was shortened by 1 base and J by 8 bases, with 9 bases between the two germline ends. This CDR3 reads CASSLRVREAFF. The CDR3 DNA follows: TGTGCCAGCAGCTTGCGGGTCAGGGAAGCTTTCTTT. The whole variable domain, filled in from reference TRBV5-8 and TRBJ1-1, reads EAGVTQSPTHLIKTRGQQATLRCSPISGHTSVYWYQQALGLGLQFLLWYDEGEERNRGNFPPRFSGRQFPNYSSELNVNALELEDSALYLCASSLRVREAFFGQGTRLTVV.

This clonotype was observed at least ten times. The rearrangement uses TRBV29-1 and TRBJ2-7; D is unresolved. The CDR3 is 13 residues long. Trimming cost V 6 bases and J 4 bases, with 16 bases left between them. The germline gives CDR1 SQVTM, CDR2 ANQGSEA. The CDR3: CSVWDVRRYEQYF. The CDR3 coding sequence is TGCAGCGTATGGGATGTGCGGCGGTACGAGCAGTACTTC.

V usage is TRBV6-6 and J usage is TRBJ2-1; D call uncertain. Trimming took off 11 bases at V and 4 bases at J, with 15 bases between the two ends. The CDR3 extends over 13 amino acids. From germline, CDR1 is MNHNY and CDR2 SVGAGI (reference sequence). The CDR3 loop is CAVTENQYNEQFF. The CDR3 DNA sequence: TGTGCCGTAACGGAGAACCAATACAATGAGCAGTTCTTC.

V gene TRBV27 combines with J gene TRBJ2-3; TRBD1 might be the D (6 bases). Germline V gives CDR1 MNHEY, CDR2 SMNVEV (reference sequence). Trimming left V 6 bases short and J 0 bases short, with 13 bases between. The CDR3 is 15 amino acids. CDR3: CASSRTGWSTDTQYF. The CDR3 DNA reads as TGTGCCAGCAGCCGTACAGGGTGGAGCACAGATACGCAGTATTTT.

In its sample, this clonotype was seen many times. The chain joins TRBV29-1 to TRBJ1-4; 8 nucleotides match TRBD1. The CDR3 consists of 14 residues. Germline CDR1 reads SQVTM; CDR2 reads ANQGSEA. V trimming: 5 bases; J trimming: 8 bases; junction bases outside the gene matches: 10. The CDR3 is CSVTRTGLSEKLFF. CDR3 sequence (DNA): TGCAGCGTTACGCGGACAGGGTTGAGCGAAAAACTGTTTTTT.

This clonotype occurred many times. The chain combines TRBV29-1 with TRBJ2-5; D unresolved. The CDR3 is 12 residues long. V lost 7 bases and J 3 bases, leaving 12 bases between the germline ends. Looked up from germline, CDR1 is SQVTM and CDR2 is ANQGSEA. The CDR3 region has the DNA TGCAGCGCCAGAAGGGCGGAAGAGACCCAGTACTTC. This encodes CSARRAEETQYF.

This clonotype came up many times. The V call is TRBV5-4, the J call TRBJ2-1; D is unresolved. The CDR3 consists of 11 residues. Germline CDR1 reads SGHNT; CDR2 reads YYREEE (reference sequence). V lost 2 bases and J lost 7, with 4 bases in between. The CDR3 DNA follows: TGTGCCAGCAGCTTTATGAATGAGCAGTTCTTC. Protein: CASSFMNEQFF.

This clonotype appeared many times. The gene calls are TRBV7-8 and TRBJ2-7; weak D call: TRBD2 (6 bases). This CDR3 has 13 residues. Germline V gene sequence: CDR1 SGHVS, CDR2 FQNEAQ. V was clipped by 10 bases and J by 1 base, with 14 bases between them. CDR3 amino acids: CATKEGMSYEQYF. CDR3 bases: TGTGCCACCAAGGAGGGCATGTCCTACGAGCAGTACTTC.

There are many counts of this clonotype. The rearrangement links TRBV7-2 to TRBJ1-1, with 10 bases aligning to TRBD1. Germline V gene lookup returns CDR1 SGHTA and CDR2 FQGNSA. V trimming: 0 bases; J trimming: 4 bases; junction bases outside the gene matches: 14. This CDR3 is built from 19 residues. CDR3 amino acids: CASSLAHPGGTGASTEAFF. The CDR3, as DNA: TGTGCCAGCAGCTTAGCCCACCCGGGAGGGACAGGGGCCAGCACTGAAGCTTTCTTT.

This clonotype was seen repeatedly, ten times or more. The chain employs TRBV7-3 and TRBJ1-1; D is undetermined. V lost 1 base and J lost 5, with 11 bases in between. This CDR3 spans 14 amino acids. Germline V CDR1 and CDR2: SGHTA, FQGTGA. The CDR3 spells CASSLSKLGTEAFF. The CDR3 DNA reads TGTGCCAGCAGCTTAAGTAAACTGGGGACTGAAGCTTTCTTT.

Comment on this clonotype: A clone one base away is much larger, so this may be a read error. The chain recombines TRBV7-9 with TRBJ2-1; no firm D call. Between the trimmed V and J ends, which lost 7 bases and 7 bases, there was a span of 11 bases. The CDR3 is 12 residues long. CDR1 and CDR2 (germline): SEHNR, FQNEAQ (reference sequence). CDR3 protein: CASIKTRNEQFF. The CDR3, as DNA: TGTGCCAGCATCAAAACCAGGAATGAGCAGTTCTTC.

This clonotype has a count of ten or more. The chain combines TRBV29-1 with TRBJ2-1, with no clear D. The CDR3 has 14 amino acids. V dropped 4 bases and J dropped 10 bases, with 20 bases sitting between them. Germline V gene data show CDR1 as SQVTM and CDR2 as ANQGSEA. CDR3 nucleotide sequence: TGCAGCGTTGCGGCCGACCTCGAAAACCGCGAGCAGTTCTTC. Its protein is CSVAADLENREQFF.

This clonotype was detected many times. The chain recombines TRBV7-9 with TRBJ2-1; D is undetermined. Germline V gene data show CDR1 as SEHNR and CDR2 as FQNEAQ (reference sequence). The CDR3 totals 14 residues. Trimming left V 2 bases short and J 7 bases short, with 12 bases between. The DNA of the CDR3 is TGTGCCAGCAGCTTAATAAGCGTGAGAAATGAGCAGTTCTTC. Translation gives CASSLISVRNEQFF.

This clonotype occurred many times. The CDR3 bases are TGTGCCAGCAGCTTACGCCAAAGACTAGCGGGAGTTTACGAGCAGTACTTC. Protein: CASSLRQRLAGVYEQYF. This rearrangement joins TRBV7-8 to TRBJ2-7; 12 bases map to TRBD2. Per germline, CDR1 SGHVS and CDR2 FQNEAQ. Unmatched junction bases numbered 9, after V lost 2 bases and J lost 4 bases. The CDR3 length is 17 residues.

This clonotype was picked up many times. This chain links TRBV6-5 with TRBJ2-7; D is unresolved. The CDR3 consists of 12 residues. The V end lost 4 bases, the J end lost 4 bases, and 8 bases lay between the germline ends. From germline, CDR1 is MNHEY and CDR2 SVGAGI. CDR3 in DNA: TGTGCCAGCAGTTCTTGGGCGTACGAGCAGTACTTC. It yields the protein CASSSWAYEQYF.

CDR3 amino acids: CASTYRQYEQYF. The CDR3 DNA is TGTGCCAGCACTTACCGACAATACGAGCAGTACTTC. V usage is TRBV2 and J usage is TRBJ2-7; D gene unclear. Germline-derived CDR1 and CDR2 are SNHLY and FYNNEI. V lost 7 bases, J lost 4 bases, and 11 bases lay in between. This CDR3 has 12 residues.

This clonotype was observed a few times. The chain joins TRBV20-1 to TRBJ2-2; 15 bases agree with TRBD2. Trimming cost V 3 bases and J 4 bases; bases outside gene matches: 9. The length of the CDR3 is 18 residues. Germline CDR1 and CDR2: DFQATT and SNEGSKA (reference sequence). In nucleotides, the CDR3 is TGCAGTGCTAGGCCCGGACTAGCGGGAGGGCCGGGCACCGGGGAGCTGTTTTTT. It yields the protein CSARPGLAGGPGTGELFF.

This clonotype appeared many times. This chain joins TRBV7-2 and TRBJ2-1; 9 bases fit TRBD1. The CDR3 contains 16 residues. V was pared by 3 bases and J by 4 bases, with 7 bases of the junction left unmatched. Germline V gene lookup returns CDR1 SGHTA and CDR2 FQGNSA. The CDR3 reads CASSFAAGTGYNEQFF. CDR3 DNA sequence: TGTGCCAGCAGCTTTGCCGCCGGGACAGGGTACAATGAGCAGTTCTTC.

This clonotype has more than one count but fewer than ten. This sequence joins TRBV5-4 and TRBJ2-4, with 16 bases matching TRBD2. The germline CDR1 and CDR2 sequences are SGHNT and YYREEE (reference sequence). This CDR3 comprises 17 residues. V lost 7 bases, J lost 8 bases, and 12 bases stayed unmatched. CDR3 nucleotide sequence: TGTGCCAGCTCGACCGGGACTAGCGGGAGGGGAGGTTACATTCAGTACTTC. This gives the protein CASSTGTSGRGGYIQYF.

Points on this clonotype: A much larger clone differs by one base, so this may be a read error. J is TRBJ2-7 and V is TRBV4-1; D gene unclear. Trimming shortened V by 4 bases and J by 3 bases, and 13 bases separated the two germline ends. Germline V gene sequence: CDR1 MGHRA, CDR2 YSYEKL. This CDR3 comprises 14 residues. In DNA, the CDR3 is TGCGCCAGCAGCCCGGTTCACGCTGGCTACGAGCAGTACTTC. Translating gives CASSPVHAGYEQYF.